Shown below are 20 T cell receptor beta chains from a single sample sequenced in a study of T cells in Graves' hyperthyroidism and ophthalmopathy. Using RNA transcripts as the source, TCR beta CDR3 regions were amplified. Using the HTBI primer set, a first-round RT-PCR was run on the TCR CDR3. TCRdb redid the calling of the multiplex PCR reads with MiXCR, one entry per CDR3 protein. Among about 740,000 distinct CDR3 sequences, around 15% were seen once, and the ten largest hold 10% to 13%. Source material: blood. These TCRs come from a woman aged 18-30 years with Graves' hyperthyroidism.

The chain recombines TRBV5-6 with TRBJ2-2; 9 positions agree with TRBD2. This CDR3 contains 18 residues. Germline V CDR1 and CDR2: SGHDT, YYEEEE. Unmatched junction bases numbered 11, after V lost 2 bases and J lost 3 bases. In DNA form, the CDR3 reads TGTGCCAGCAGCTTCAAGGCTAGCGGGGCCCGGGACACCGGGGAGCTGTTTTTT. Amino acid sequence: CASSFKASGARDTGELFF.

This clonotype was counted many times. This chain joins TRBV18 and TRBJ2-1; 11 bases match TRBD2. V was clipped by 8 bases and J by 5 bases; unmatched bases: 5. This CDR3 is 14 amino acids long. CDR1 and CDR2 from the germline V gene are KGHSH and LQKENI. The CDR3 DNA follows: TGTGCCAGCACAAGACTAGCGGGGAACAATGAGCAGTTCTTC. This gives the protein CASTRLAGNNEQFF.

This clonotype was seen repeatedly, ten times or more. V is TRBV28 and J is TRBJ2-5; D is possibly TRBD2 (5 bases). The CDR3 covers 11 residues. Trimming stripped 7 bases from V and 4 bases from J, with 7 bases between. The germline gives CDR1 MDHEN, CDR2 SYDVKM. CDR3 residues: CASTGGETQYF. CDR3 sequence (DNA): TGTGCCAGCACAGGAGGAGAGACCCAGTACTTC.

The rearrangement joins TRBV12-3 or TRBV12-4 to TRBJ2-1, with D possibly called TRBD1 or TRBD2 (6 bases each). V gave up 4 bases and J gave up 4 bases, with 17 bases separating them. The CDR3 spans 16 residues. For the CDR3, the DNA is TGTGCCAGCAGTTGGGGGGCCCTAGCGAAGTACAATGAGCAGTTCTTC. Its protein product is CASSWGALAKYNEQFF.

This chain links TRBV7-2 with TRBJ2-2, with D perhaps matching TRBD2 (6 bases). The V and J ends lost 5 bases and 4 bases respectively, with 11 bases between them. The CDR3 has 14 amino acids. CDR1 SGHTA and CDR2 FQGNSA come from the germline V gene. The CDR3 loop is CASSRGGFTGELFF. The CDR3 nucleotides read TGTGCCAGCAGCCGGGGAGGATTCACCGGGGAGCTGTTTTTT. Drawing the rest from reference TRBV7-2 and TRBJ2-2, the complete variable domain is GAGVSQSPSNKVTEKGKDVELRCDPISGHTALYWYRQSLGQGLEFLIYFQGNSAPDKSGLPSDRFSAERTGGSVSTLTIQRTQQEDSAVYLCASSRGGFTGELFFGEGSRLTVL.

This clonotype occurred a few times. This chain joins TRBV7-9 and TRBJ1-1; possible D gene TRBD1, 6 bases. This CDR3 region has 14 residues. Germline V gene lookup returns CDR1 SEHNR and CDR2 FQNEAQ (reference sequence). V lost 5 bases and J lost 4, with 14 bases in between. The DNA for the CDR3 is TGTGCCAGCAGCGCGGCAGGGGCCCGCACTGAAGCTTTCTTT. Translating gives CASSAAGARTEAFF.

The V gene is TRBV5-8, the J gene TRBJ2-6; the D is unclear. With 4 bases removed from V and 0 bases from J, the gap between germline ends came to 17 bases. This CDR3 contains 18 residues. The germline gives CDR1 SGHTS, CDR2 YDEGEE. The CDR3 loop is CASSAGKAPNSGANVLTF. CDR3 coding DNA: TGTGCCAGCAGCGCCGGAAAGGCGCCGAACTCTGGGGCCAACGTCCTGACTTTC.

This clonotype was observed at least ten times. The chain employs TRBV2 and TRBJ2-5; D assignment may be TRBD1 or TRBD2 (5 bases each). Germline-derived CDR1 and CDR2 are SNHLY and FYNNEI. The CDR3 is 14 residues long. V lost 3 bases to trimming and J lost 9 bases, with 17 bases between them. Written as DNA, the CDR3 is TGTGCCAGCAGTGAGGGGGACGGGACCGGGGCCCAGTACTTC. Translating it yields CASSEGDGTGAQYF.

This sequence joins TRBV13 and TRBJ2-6; D is undetermined. The CDR3 runs to 13 residues. Trimming cost V 6 bases and J 4 bases, with 7 bases left between them. Germline CDR1 is PRHDT and CDR2 is FYEKMQ (reference sequence). The CDR3 protein is CASRRWGANVLTF. The CDR3 nucleotides read TGTGCCAGCAGGAGGTGGGGGGCCAACGTCCTGACTTTC.

This chain joins TRBV24-1 and TRBJ2-3; D is perhaps TRBD1 (5 bases). Trimming shortened V by 4 bases and J by 4 bases, and 14 bases separated the two germline ends. Per the germline V gene, CDR1 is KGHDR and CDR2 is SFDVKD. The CDR3 covers 15 residues. The CDR3 region has the DNA TGTGCCACCAGTGACTGGGCTCAAGGGGCAGATACGCAGTATTTT. Its translation: CATSDWAQGADTQYF.

This clonotype was found many times. The rearrangement joins TRBV10-2 to TRBJ2-5; no reliable D call. V lost 6 bases, J lost 4 bases, and 6 bases lay in between. The germline V gene encodes CDR1 WSHSY and CDR2 SAAADI. The CDR3 contains 11 residues. This CDR3 reads CASRETETQYF. CDR3 DNA: TGCGCCAGCAGGGAAACAGAGACCCAGTACTTC.

This clonotype showed up many times. The CDR3 does not end in the conserved phenylalanine or tryptophan, so this is likely a read error. The chain is built from TRBV12-3 or TRBV12-4 and TRBJ2-3, with a weak D call TRBD2 (7 bases). Trimming cost V 0 bases and J 0 bases, with 13 bases left between them. CDR3 length equals 17 residues. The CDR3 spells CASSLAPAGASTDTQYV. The CDR3 region has the DNA TGTGCCAGCAGTTTAGCGCCCGCGGGGGCTAGCACAGATACGCAGTATGTT.

This clonotype was counted many times. The rearrangement links TRBV13 to TRBJ1-2; D call uncertain. The CDR3 loop spans 12 amino acids. The V gene lost 1 base and the J gene lost 8 bases, with 8 bases spanning the gap. Germline CDR1 reads PRHDT; CDR2 reads FYEKMQ (reference sequence). CDR3 region: CASSLVANGYTF. CDR3 coding DNA: TGTGCCAGCAGCTTAGTAGCAAACGGCTACACCTTC.

The rearrangement joins TRBV10-3 to TRBJ1-2; 7 bases align to TRBD1. Trimming at V came to 2 bases and at J to 5 bases, leaving 2 bases not matched to a gene. Germline V gene data show CDR1 as ENHRY and CDR2 as SYGVKD. The CDR3 runs to 13 residues. The CDR3 nucleotides are TGTGCCATCAGTGAGGGGACAGCTTATGGCTACACCTTC. The encoded protein is CAISEGTAYGYTF.

On this clonotype: A much larger clone sits a single nucleotide away, making a read error possible. The chain is built from TRBV7-9 and TRBJ2-5, with D possibly TRBD1 on 6 matching bases. This CDR3 spans 16 amino acids. CDR1 and CDR2 (germline): SEHNR, FQNEAQ (reference sequence). This CDR3 reads CTSSLPPGDPLETQYF. In nucleotides, the CDR3 is TGTACCAGCAGCTTACCGCCAGGGGACCCCCTAGAGACCCAGTACTTC.

The V gene is TRBV7-6, the J gene TRBJ2-1; maybe TRBD1 (6 bases). Deletions cut 1 base from V and 1 base from J, with 14 bases between. Germline V CDR1 and CDR2: SGHVS, FNYEAQ. The CDR3 extends over 17 amino acids. The DNA of the CDR3 is TGTGCCAGCAGCTTAGTCTTGGACAGTCCATCCTACAATGAGCAGTTCTTC. This sequence encodes CASSLVLDSPSYNEQFF. The variable domain in full, completed from reference TRBV7-6 and TRBJ2-1, reads GAGVSQSPRYKVTKRGQDVALRCDPISGHVSLYWYRQALGQGPEFLTYFNYEAQQDKSGLPNDRFSAERPEGSISTLTIQRTEQRDSAMYRCASSLVLDSPSYNEQFFGPGTRLTVL.

At least ten counts were recorded for this clonotype. J is TRBJ2-7 and V is TRBV27; the D is unclear. Trimming took 6 bases from V and 3 from J, leaving 18 bases between them. The CDR3 loop spans 15 amino acids. Per the germline V gene, CDR1 is MNHEY and CDR2 is SMNVEV (reference sequence). CDR3 region: CASSRLGGQRYEQYF. The CDR3 bases are TGTGCCAGCAGCCGGCTCGGTGGTCAACGCTACGAGCAGTACTTC.

The chain couples TRBV7-9 to TRBJ2-1; 12 bases align to TRBD2. Germline values: CDR1 SEHNR, CDR2 FQNEAQ (reference sequence). CDR3 length equals 13 residues. Germline trimming cut 6 bases from V and 8 bases from J; bases unmatched to any gene: 2. This CDR3 is CASRTSGRYEQFF. CDR3 DNA sequence: TGTGCCAGCAGGACTAGCGGGAGATATGAGCAGTTCTTC.

This clonotype has ten or more counts. The chain recombines TRBV20-1 with TRBJ1-2; perhaps TRBD1 as D (5 bases). The CDR3 length is 13 residues. Per the germline V gene, CDR1 is DFQATT and CDR2 is SNEGSKA (reference sequence). V was pared by 3 bases and J by 9 bases, with 17 bases between. CDR3 sequence: CSASPGTEISYTF. The CDR3 nucleotides read TGCAGTGCTAGCCCCGGGACGGAGATAAGCTACACCTTC.

This clonotype was detected ten times or more. The V and J genes are TRBV7-2 and TRBJ2-2, with D unclear. Germline CDR1 is SGHTA and CDR2 is FQGNSA. The CDR3 consists of 14 residues. Trimming took 10 bases from V and 3 from J, leaving 15 bases between them. The CDR3 DNA reads TGTGCCATCCCGGAAAGCACCTACACCGGGGAGCTGTTTTTT. Its protein is CAIPESTYTGELFF.